This TCR beta chain was identified in a study of shared clonotypes between healthy human individuals. Study outcomes and limitations: Clonotypes that were shared across a handful of donors made up around 5% of naive CD4 clonotypes. In contrast to clonotypes shared by all four donors, non-shared clonotypes had lower generation probabilities.

Germline trimming cut 3 bases from V and 11 bases from J; bases unmatched to any gene: 8. Germline V CDR1 and CDR2: GTSNPN, SVGIG (reference sequence). This CDR3 region has 14 residues. Researchers partitioned CD4+ cells into CD45RA+ naive and CD45RA-negative memory subsets. A note on this clone: Its antigen is unknown.

Only in-frame clones appear in the TCRdb table, and some are missing; sequencing was by immunoSEQ multiplex PCR. The repertoire holds about 770,000 clones, with just under 75% as singletons. The chain carries TRBV30 and TRBJ2-5; 14 positions agree with TRBD2. This receptor was identified in a woman aged 25 to 39 in good health. Sequencing input: memory CD4+ T cells sorted from blood. Regarding subset: CD45RA-negative fraction. The CDR3 nucleotides are TGTGCCTGGAGACCCGGGACTAGCGGGAGTAGGCAGTACTTC. Translated, it gives CAWRPGTSGSRQYF. Full variable domain (remainder filled in from reference TRBV30 and TRBJ2-5): SQTIHQWPATLVQPVGSPLSLECTVEGTSNPNLYWYRQAAGRGLQLLFYSVGIGQISSEVPQNLSASRPQDRQFILSSKKLLLSDSGFYLCAWRPGTSGSRQYFGPGTRLLVL.